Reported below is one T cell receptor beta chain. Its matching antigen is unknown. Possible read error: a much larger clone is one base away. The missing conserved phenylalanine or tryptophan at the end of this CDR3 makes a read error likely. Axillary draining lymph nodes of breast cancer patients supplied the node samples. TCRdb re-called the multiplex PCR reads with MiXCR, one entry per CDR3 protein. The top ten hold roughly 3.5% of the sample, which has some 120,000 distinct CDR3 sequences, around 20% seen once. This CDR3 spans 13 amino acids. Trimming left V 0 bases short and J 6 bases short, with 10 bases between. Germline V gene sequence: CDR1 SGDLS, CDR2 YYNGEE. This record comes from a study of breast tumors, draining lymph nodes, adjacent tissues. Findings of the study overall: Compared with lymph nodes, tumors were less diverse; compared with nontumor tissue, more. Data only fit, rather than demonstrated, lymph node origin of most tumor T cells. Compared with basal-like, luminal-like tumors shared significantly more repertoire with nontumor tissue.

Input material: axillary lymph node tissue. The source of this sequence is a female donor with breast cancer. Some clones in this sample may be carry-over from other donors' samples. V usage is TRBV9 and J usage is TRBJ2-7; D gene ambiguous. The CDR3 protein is CASSVVPSAEQYS. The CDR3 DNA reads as TGTGCCAGCAGCGTAGTGCCGTCCGCCGAGCAGTACTCC.